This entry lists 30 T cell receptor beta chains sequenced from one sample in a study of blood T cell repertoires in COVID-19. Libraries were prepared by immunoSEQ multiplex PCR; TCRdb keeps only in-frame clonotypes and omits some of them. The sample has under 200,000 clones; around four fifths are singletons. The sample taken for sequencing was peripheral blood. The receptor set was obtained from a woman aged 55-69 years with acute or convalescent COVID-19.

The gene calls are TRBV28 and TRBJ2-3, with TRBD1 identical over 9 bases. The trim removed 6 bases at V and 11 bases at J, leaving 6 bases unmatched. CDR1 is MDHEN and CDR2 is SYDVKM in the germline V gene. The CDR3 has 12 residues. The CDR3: CASSKGQGRQYF. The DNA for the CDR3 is TGTGCCAGCAGCAAGGGACAGGGCAGGCAGTATTTT.

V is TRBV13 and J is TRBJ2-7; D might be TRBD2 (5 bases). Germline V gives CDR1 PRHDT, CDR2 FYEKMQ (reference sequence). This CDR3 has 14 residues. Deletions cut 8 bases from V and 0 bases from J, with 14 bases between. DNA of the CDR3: TGTGCCAGCCGACGCGCGGGCAACTCCTACGAGCAGTACTTC. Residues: CASRRAGNSYEQYF.

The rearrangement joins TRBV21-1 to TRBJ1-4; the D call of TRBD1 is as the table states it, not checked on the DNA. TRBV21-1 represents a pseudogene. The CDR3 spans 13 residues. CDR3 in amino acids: CASSGTAEEKLFF. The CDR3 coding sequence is TGTGCCAGCAGCGGGACAGCGGAGGAAAAACTGTTTTTT.

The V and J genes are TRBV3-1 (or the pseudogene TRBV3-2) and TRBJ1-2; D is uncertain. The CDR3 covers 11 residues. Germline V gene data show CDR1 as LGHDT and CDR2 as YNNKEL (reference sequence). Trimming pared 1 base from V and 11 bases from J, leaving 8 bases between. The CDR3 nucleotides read TGTGCCAGCAGCCAAGGATCGGGATACACCTTC. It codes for CASSQGSGYTF.

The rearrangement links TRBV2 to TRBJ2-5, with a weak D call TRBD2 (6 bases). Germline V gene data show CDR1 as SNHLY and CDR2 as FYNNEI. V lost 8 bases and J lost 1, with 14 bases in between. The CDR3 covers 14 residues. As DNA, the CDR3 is TGTGCCAGCTATTGGGGGGTCCCCCAAGAGACCCAGTACTTC. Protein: CASYWGVPQETQYF.

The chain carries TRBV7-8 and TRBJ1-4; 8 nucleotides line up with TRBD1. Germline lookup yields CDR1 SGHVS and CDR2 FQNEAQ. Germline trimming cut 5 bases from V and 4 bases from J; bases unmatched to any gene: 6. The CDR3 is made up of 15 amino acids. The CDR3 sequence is CASSPQTGDNEKLFF. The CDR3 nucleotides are TGTGCCAGCAGCCCCCAGACAGGGGATAATGAAAAACTGTTTTTT.

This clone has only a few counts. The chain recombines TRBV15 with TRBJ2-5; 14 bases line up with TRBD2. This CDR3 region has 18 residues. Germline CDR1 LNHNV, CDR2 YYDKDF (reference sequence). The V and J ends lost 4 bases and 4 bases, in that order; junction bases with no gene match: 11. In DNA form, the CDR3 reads TGTGCCACCAGCAACATTGGGACTAGCGGGGGCTGGGGAGAGACCCAGTACTTC. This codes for CATSNIGTSGGWGETQYF. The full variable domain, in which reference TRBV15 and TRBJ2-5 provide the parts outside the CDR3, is DAMVIQNPRYQVTQFGKPVTLSCSQTLNHNVMYWYQQKSSQAPKLLFHYYDKDFNNEADTPDNFQSRRPNTSFCFLDIRSPGLGDTAMYLCATSNIGTSGGWGETQYFGPGTRLLVL.

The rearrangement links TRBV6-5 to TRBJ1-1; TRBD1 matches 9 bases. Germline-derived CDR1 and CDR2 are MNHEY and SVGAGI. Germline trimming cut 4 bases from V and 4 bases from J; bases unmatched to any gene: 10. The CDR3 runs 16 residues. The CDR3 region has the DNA TGTGCCAGCAGTTCGGGACAGGGAATAGGGACCACTGAAGCTTTCTTT. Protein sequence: CASSSGQGIGTTEAFF.

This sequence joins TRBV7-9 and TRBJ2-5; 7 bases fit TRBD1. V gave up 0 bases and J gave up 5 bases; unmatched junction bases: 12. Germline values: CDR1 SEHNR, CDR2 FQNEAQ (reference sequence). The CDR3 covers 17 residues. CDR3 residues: CASSLAWQTGQRETQYF. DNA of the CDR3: TGTGCCAGCAGCTTAGCCTGGCAGACAGGGCAACGGGAGACCCAGTACTTC.

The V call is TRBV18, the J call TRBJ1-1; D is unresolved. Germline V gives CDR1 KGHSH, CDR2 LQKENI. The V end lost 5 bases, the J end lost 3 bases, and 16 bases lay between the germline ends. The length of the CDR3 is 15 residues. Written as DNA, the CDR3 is TGTGCCAGCTCAACTACGCACGGGGTATACACTGAAGCTTTCTTT. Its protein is CASSTTHGVYTEAFF. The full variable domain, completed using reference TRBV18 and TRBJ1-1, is NAGVMQNPRHLVRRRGQEARLRCSPMKGHSHVYWYRQLPEEGLKFMVYLQKENIIDESGMPKERFSAEFPKEGPSILRIQQVVRGDSAAYFCASSTTHGVYTEAFFGQGTRLTVV.

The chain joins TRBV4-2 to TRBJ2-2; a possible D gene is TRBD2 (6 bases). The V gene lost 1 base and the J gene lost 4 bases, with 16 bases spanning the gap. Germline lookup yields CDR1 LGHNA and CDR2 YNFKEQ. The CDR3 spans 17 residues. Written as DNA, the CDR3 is TGTGCCAGCAGCCAAGCCGGGGGAACAGTCCGCACCGGGGAGCTGTTTTTT. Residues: CASSQAGGTVRTGELFF.

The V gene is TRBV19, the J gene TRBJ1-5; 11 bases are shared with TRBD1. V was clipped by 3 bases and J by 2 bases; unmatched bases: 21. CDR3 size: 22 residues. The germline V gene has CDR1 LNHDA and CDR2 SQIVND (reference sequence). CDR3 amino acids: CASSILQGPGQGVWERNQPQHF. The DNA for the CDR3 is TGTGCCAGTAGTATTCTCCAGGGACCGGGACAGGGGGTGTGGGAGCGCAATCAGCCCCAGCATTTT. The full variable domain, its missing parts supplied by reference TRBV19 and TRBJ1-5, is DGGITQSPKYLFRKEGQNVTLSCEQNLNHDAMYWYRQDPGQGLRLIYYSQIVNDFQKGDIAEGYSVSREKKESFPLTVTSAQKNPTAFYLCASSILQGPGQGVWERNQPQHFGDGTRLSIL.

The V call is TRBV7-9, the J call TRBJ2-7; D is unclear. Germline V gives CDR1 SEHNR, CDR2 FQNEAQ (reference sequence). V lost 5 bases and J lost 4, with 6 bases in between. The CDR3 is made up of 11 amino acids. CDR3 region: CASSPSYEQYF. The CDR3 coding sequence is TGTGCCAGCAGCCCCTCGTACGAGCAGTACTTC.

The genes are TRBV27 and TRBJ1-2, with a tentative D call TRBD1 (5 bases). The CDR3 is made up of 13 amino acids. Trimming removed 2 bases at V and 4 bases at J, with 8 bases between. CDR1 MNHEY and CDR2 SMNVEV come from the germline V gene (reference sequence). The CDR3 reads CASSLMQGYGYTF. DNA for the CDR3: TGTGCCAGCAGTTTAATGCAGGGCTATGGCTACACCTTC.

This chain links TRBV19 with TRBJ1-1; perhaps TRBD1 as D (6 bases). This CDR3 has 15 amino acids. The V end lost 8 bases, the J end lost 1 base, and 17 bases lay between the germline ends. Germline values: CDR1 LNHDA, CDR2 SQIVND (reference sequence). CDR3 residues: CASRDRGGRNTEAFF. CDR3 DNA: TGTGCCAGTCGGGATCGGGGGGGGCGGAACACTGAAGCTTTCTTT.

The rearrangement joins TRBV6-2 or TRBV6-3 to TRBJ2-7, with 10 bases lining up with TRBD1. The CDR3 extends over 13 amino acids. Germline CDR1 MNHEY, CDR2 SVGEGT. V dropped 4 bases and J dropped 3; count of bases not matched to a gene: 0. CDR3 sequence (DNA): TGTGCCAGCAGTTGGACAGGGGGCTACGAGCAGTACTTC. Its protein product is CASSWTGGYEQYF.

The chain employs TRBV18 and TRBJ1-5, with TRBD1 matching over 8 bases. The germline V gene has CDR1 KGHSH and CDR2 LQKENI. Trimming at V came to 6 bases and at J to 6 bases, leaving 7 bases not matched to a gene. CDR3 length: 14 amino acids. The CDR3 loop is CASSQGQGGQPQHF. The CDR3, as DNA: TGTGCCAGCTCCCAAGGACAGGGAGGTCAGCCCCAGCATTTT.

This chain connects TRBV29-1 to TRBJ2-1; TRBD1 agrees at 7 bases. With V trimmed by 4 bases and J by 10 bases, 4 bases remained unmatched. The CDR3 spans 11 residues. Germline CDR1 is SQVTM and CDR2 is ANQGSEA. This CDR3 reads CSVGQGGEQFF. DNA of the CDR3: TGCAGCGTTGGACAGGGCGGAGAGCAGTTCTTC.

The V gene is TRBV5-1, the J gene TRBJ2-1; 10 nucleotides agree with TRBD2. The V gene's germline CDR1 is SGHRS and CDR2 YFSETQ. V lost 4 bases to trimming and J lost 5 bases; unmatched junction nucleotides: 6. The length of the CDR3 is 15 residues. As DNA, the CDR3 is TGCGCCAGCAGCCCGGGACTAGCGATCCACAATGAGCAGTTCTTC. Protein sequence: CASSPGLAIHNEQFF.

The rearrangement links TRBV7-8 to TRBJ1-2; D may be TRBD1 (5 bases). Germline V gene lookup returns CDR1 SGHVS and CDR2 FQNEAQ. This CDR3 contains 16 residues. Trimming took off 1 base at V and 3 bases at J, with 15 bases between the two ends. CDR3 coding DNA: TGTGCCAGCAGCTTAGAACCAGACGGGGGGTACTATGGCTACACCTTC. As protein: CASSLEPDGGYYGYTF.

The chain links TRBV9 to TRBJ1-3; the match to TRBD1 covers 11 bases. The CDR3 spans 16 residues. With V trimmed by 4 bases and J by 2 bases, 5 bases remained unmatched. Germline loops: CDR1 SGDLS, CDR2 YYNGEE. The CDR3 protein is CASSTGQGAPGNTIYF. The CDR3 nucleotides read TGTGCCAGCAGCACCGGACAGGGGGCGCCTGGAAACACCATATATTTT.

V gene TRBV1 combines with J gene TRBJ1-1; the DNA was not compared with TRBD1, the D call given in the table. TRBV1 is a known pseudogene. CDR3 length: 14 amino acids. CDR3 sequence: CTSSQGGTEPEAFF. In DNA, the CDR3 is TGCACCAGCAGCCAAGGAGGGACAGAGCCTGAAGCTTTCTTT.

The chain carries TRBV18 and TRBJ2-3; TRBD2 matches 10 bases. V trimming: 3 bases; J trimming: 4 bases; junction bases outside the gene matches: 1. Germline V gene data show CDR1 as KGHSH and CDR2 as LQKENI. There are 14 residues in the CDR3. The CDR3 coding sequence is TGTGCCAGCTCACCTGGACTAGCGGCAGATACGCAGTATTTT. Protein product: CASSPGLAADTQYF.

The CDR3 protein is CASSLSGQGETQYF. The CDR3 nucleotides are TGTGCCAGCAGCTTATCGGGACAGGGAGAGACCCAGTACTTC. The rearrangement joins TRBV7-2 to TRBJ2-5; 9 bases agree with TRBD1. CDR3 length equals 14 residues. Germline V gene lookup returns CDR1 SGHTA and CDR2 FQGNSA. V was pared by 2 bases and J by 4 bases, with 2 bases of the junction left unmatched.

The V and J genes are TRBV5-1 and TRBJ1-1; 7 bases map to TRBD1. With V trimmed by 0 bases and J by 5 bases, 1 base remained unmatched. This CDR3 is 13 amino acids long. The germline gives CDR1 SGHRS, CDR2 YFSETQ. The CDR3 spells CASSLVRGTEAFF. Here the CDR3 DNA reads TGCGCCAGCAGCTTGGTCAGGGGGACTGAAGCTTTCTTT.

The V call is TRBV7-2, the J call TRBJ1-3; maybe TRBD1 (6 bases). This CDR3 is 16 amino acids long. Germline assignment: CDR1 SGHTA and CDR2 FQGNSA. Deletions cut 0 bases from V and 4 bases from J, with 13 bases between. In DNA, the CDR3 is TGTGCCAGCAGCTTAGCGCTTCAGGGGCGAGGAAACACCATATATTTT. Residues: CASSLALQGRGNTIYF.

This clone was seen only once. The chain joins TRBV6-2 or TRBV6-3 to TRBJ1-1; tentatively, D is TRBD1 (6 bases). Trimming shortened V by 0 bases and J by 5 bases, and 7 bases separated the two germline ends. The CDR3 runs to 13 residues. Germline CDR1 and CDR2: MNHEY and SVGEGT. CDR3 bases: TGTGCCAGCAGTTACTCCAGGGGTACTGAAGCTTTCTTT. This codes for CASSYSRGTEAFF.

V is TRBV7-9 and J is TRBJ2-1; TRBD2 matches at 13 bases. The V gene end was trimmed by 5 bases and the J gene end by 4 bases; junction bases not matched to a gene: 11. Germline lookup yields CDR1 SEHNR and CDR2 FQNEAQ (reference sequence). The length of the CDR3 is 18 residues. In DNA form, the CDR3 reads TGTGCCAGCAGCCCCACATCAACTAGCGGGGGGGCGTACAATGAGCAGTTCTTC. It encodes CASSPTSTSGGAYNEQFF.

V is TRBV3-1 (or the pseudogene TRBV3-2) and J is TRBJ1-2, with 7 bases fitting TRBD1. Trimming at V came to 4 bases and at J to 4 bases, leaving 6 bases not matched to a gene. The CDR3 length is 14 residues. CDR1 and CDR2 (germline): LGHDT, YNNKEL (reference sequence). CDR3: CASSRTGVGYGYTF. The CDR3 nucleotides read TGTGCCAGCAGCCGCACAGGGGTGGGCTATGGCTACACCTTC.

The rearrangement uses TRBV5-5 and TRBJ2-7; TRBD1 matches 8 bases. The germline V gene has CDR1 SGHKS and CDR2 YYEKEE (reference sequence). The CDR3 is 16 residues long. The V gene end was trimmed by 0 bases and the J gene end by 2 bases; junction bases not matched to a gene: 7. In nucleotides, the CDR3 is TGTGCCAGCAGCTTGGGCGCCGGGACAGGCACCTACGAGCAGTACTTC. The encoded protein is CASSLGAGTGTYEQYF.